One and the same sample provided the 23 T cell receptor beta chains below, sequenced in a study of blood T cell repertoires in COVID-19. Libraries were prepared by immunoSEQ multiplex PCR; TCRdb keeps only in-frame clonotypes and omits some of them. The sample shows about 210,000 clones, roughly 86% of them seen only once. Sequencing input: peripheral blood. All receptors derive from a woman in her 40s with acute or convalescent COVID-19.

The V and J genes are TRBV6-5 and TRBJ2-7; 8 nucleotides line up with TRBD2. Germline-derived CDR1 and CDR2 are MNHEY and SVGAGI. With 5 bases clipped from V and 6 bases from J, the junction kept 9 bases outside the gene matches. CDR3 length equals 14 residues. Here the CDR3 DNA reads TGTGCCAGCAGTCGGGGGGGATCCCCCCGCGAGCAGTACTTC. As protein: CASSRGGSPREQYF.

The chain combines TRBV19 with TRBJ2-2, with TRBD2 matching 11 bases. Germline V gene sequence: CDR1 LNHDA, CDR2 SQIVND (reference sequence). J gave up 5 bases and V 7 bases, and 9 bases lay outside the gene matches. This CDR3 is built from 16 residues. CDR3: CASTPSLAGVTGELFF. For the CDR3, the DNA is TGTGCCAGTACCCCTTCACTAGCGGGAGTTACCGGGGAGCTGTTTTTT.

V gene TRBV4-1 combines with J gene TRBJ2-1, with 8 bases aligning to TRBD1. Germline values: CDR1 MGHRA, CDR2 YSYEKL. The CDR3 has 16 amino acids. V was clipped by 4 bases and J by 2 bases; unmatched bases: 7. This chain's CDR3 is CASSRVGQGPYNEQFF. The CDR3 coding sequence is TGCGCCAGCAGCCGGGTTGGACAGGGTCCCTACAATGAGCAGTTCTTC.

This chain links TRBV12-5 with TRBJ1-1; D possibly corresponds to TRBD1 (6 bases). Germline V gives CDR1 LGHNT, CDR2 FRNRAP. This CDR3 is built from 13 residues. Trimming removed 5 bases at V and 6 bases at J, with 13 bases between. CDR3 nucleotides: TGTGCTAGTGGTGGGGGCGGGGGGGCTGAAGCTTTCTTT. Residues: CASGGGGGAEAFF.

The V and J genes are TRBV2 and TRBJ2-3, with 11 nucleotides matching TRBD2. With V trimmed by 6 bases and J by 0 bases, 2 bases remained unmatched. Germline V CDR1 and CDR2: SNHLY, FYNNEI. CDR3 size: 15 residues. The CDR3 DNA reads as TGTGCCAGCAGAGTAGCGGGGGGGAGCACAGATACGCAGTATTTT. Its protein is CASRVAGGSTDTQYF.

The rearrangement joins TRBV2 to TRBJ2-3; 11 positions agree with TRBD2. Germline CDR1 reads SNHLY; CDR2 reads FYNNEI. J lost 2 bases, V lost 6 bases, and 19 bases had no gene match. The CDR3 sequence is 20 residues long. This chain's CDR3 is CASSWIFSGGGRRNTDTQYF. Written as DNA, the CDR3 is TGTGCCAGCAGCTGGATCTTTAGCGGGGGGGGTCGGAGGAACACAGATACGCAGTATTTT. Full variable domain (remainder filled in from reference TRBV2 and TRBJ2-3): EPEVTQTPSHQVTQMGQEVILRCVPISNHLYFYWYRQILGQKVEFLVSFYNNEISEKSEIFDDQFSVERPDGSNFTLKIRSTKLEDSAMYFCASSWIFSGGGRRNTDTQYFGPGTRLTVL.

This clone was recorded once. The rearrangement joins TRBV12-3 or TRBV12-4 to TRBJ1-2; D is possibly TRBD1 (5 bases). V was trimmed by 5 bases and J by 8 bases, leaving 15 bases between them. The CDR3 covers 13 residues. The CDR3 protein is CASSPTGPRGYTF. CDR3 nucleotide sequence: TGTGCCAGCAGTCCCACAGGACCCCGCGGCTACACCTTC.

V gene TRBV6-5 combines with J gene TRBJ2-3; 12 nucleotides align to TRBD1. This CDR3 region has 15 residues. Germline CDR1 is MNHEY and CDR2 is SVGAGI. Unmatched junction bases numbered 5, after V lost 6 bases and J lost 4 bases. Here the CDR3 reads CASRTGTGGPDTQYF. In DNA form, the CDR3 reads TGTGCCAGCAGAACCGGGACAGGGGGCCCAGATACGCAGTATTTT.

The chain carries TRBV9 and TRBJ2-1; 12 bases match TRBD2. Germline CDR1 is SGDLS and CDR2 is YYNGEE. Trimming cost V 1 base and J 5 bases; bases outside gene matches: 1. The CDR3 length is 15 residues. Here the CDR3 reads CASSVLAGGNNEQFF. The CDR3 DNA is TGTGCCAGCAGCGTACTAGCGGGGGGGAACAATGAGCAGTTCTTC. Variable domain in full (rest from reference TRBV9 and TRBJ2-1): DSGVTQTPKHLITATGQRVTLRCSPRSGDLSVYWYQQSLDQGLQFLIQYYNGEERAKGNILERFSAQQFPDLHSELNLSSLELGDSALYFCASSVLAGGNNEQFFGPGTRLTVL.

Comments on this clone: This sample also contains other DNA sequences that code for the same CDR3. This rearrangement joins TRBV7-2 to TRBJ2-7; 10 bases agree with TRBD1. Per germline, CDR1 SGHTA and CDR2 FQGNSA. V was pared by 3 bases and J by 3 bases, with 2 bases of the junction left unmatched. The CDR3 is 14 amino acids. CDR3 nucleotide sequence: TGTGCCAGCAGCTTGGGACAGGGGTACTACGAGCAGTACTTC. Translated, it gives CASSLGQGYYEQYF.

The chain combines TRBV19 with TRBJ1-2; tentatively, D is TRBD1 (6 bases). V gave up 4 bases and J gave up 1 base, with 16 bases separating them. Germline values: CDR1 LNHDA, CDR2 SQIVND (reference sequence). This CDR3 has 16 amino acids. The CDR3 loop reads CASSSRAGGSNYGYTF. DNA of the CDR3: TGTGCCAGTAGTAGCCGGGCGGGGGGCAGTAACTATGGCTACACCTTC.

V and J are TRBV6-5 and TRBJ1-6, with TRBD1 matching over 8 bases. The CDR3 spans 14 residues. The J segment lost 8 bases and the V segment lost 0 bases, leaving 0 bases of the junction unmatched. Germline-derived CDR1 and CDR2 are MNHEY and SVGAGI. CDR3 nucleotides: TGTGCCAGCAGTTACTCGACAGGGGATTCACCCCTCCACTTT. Translated, it gives CASSYSTGDSPLHF.

The V and J genes are TRBV11-3 and TRBJ2-1; D is possibly TRBD2 (6 bases). This CDR3 has 14 residues. Germline-derived CDR1 and CDR2 are SGHNT and YENEEA. V gave up 0 bases and J gave up 10 bases, with 13 bases separating them. This CDR3 reads CASSLEAAGDEQFF. The CDR3 region has the DNA TGTGCCAGCAGCTTAGAGGCAGCGGGCGACGAGCAGTTCTTC.

The CDR3 DNA reads TGTGCCAGCAGCCAAGCGGGGGAGGGTGGCTACACCTTC. This sequence encodes CASSQAGEGGYTF. The chain links TRBV6-5 to TRBJ1-2; the D gene is possibly TRBD1 (5 bases). Germline V CDR1 and CDR2: MNHEY, SVGAGI. Trimming took off 6 bases at V and 7 bases at J, with 15 bases between the two ends. The CDR3 runs 13 residues.

This clone was detected a few times. This chain joins TRBV4-1 and TRBJ1-3, with TRBD1 matching 8 bases. Germline V lookup: CDR1 MGHRA, CDR2 YSYEKL. CDR3 length: 18 residues. The J segment lost 0 bases and the V segment lost 3 bases, leaving 10 bases of the junction unmatched. The DNA for the CDR3 is TGCGCCAGCAGCCACGACATCGCCGGGACAGGCTCTGGAAACACCATATATTTT. Translation gives CASSHDIAGTGSGNTIYF.

V is TRBV5-1 and J is TRBJ2-7; 11 positions agree with TRBD2. With 4 bases clipped from V and 2 bases from J, the junction kept 5 bases outside the gene matches. This CDR3 is 15 amino acids long. The germline gives CDR1 SGHRS, CDR2 YFSETQ. The CDR3 here is CASSPISGRAYEQYF. The CDR3 region has the DNA TGCGCCAGCAGCCCTATTAGCGGGAGGGCCTACGAGCAGTACTTC.

The rearrangement links TRBV6-6 to TRBJ2-3, with 7 bases fitting TRBD2. The ends lost 3 bases at V and 6 bases at J; junction bases unmatched: 6. CDR1 is MNHNY and CDR2 is SVGAGI in the germline V gene (reference sequence). CDR3 length: 14 residues. This chain's CDR3 is CASSYREGGDTQYF. CDR3 sequence (DNA): TGTGCCAGCAGTTATAGGGAGGGAGGGGATACGCAGTATTTT.

The chain recombines TRBV7-8 with TRBJ2-2; TRBD1 is a possible D gene (6 bases). The V end lost 7 bases, the J end lost 0 bases, and 12 bases lay between the germline ends. CDR3 size: 15 residues. The V gene's germline CDR1 is SGHVS and CDR2 FQNEAQ. This chain's CDR3 is CASNPWTANTGELFF. The CDR3 DNA sequence: TGTGCCAGCAATCCCTGGACAGCGAACACCGGGGAGCTGTTTTTT.

CDR3: CASSSPRANYGYTF. The CDR3 DNA is TGTGCCAGCAGCTCCCCCAGGGCTAACTATGGCTACACCTTC. This chain joins TRBV13 and TRBJ1-2, with D tentatively TRBD1 (5 bases). The CDR3 has 14 amino acids. From germline, CDR1 is PRHDT and CDR2 FYEKMQ (reference sequence). The V gene lost 4 bases and the J gene lost 0 bases, with 9 bases spanning the gap.

The sample holds a few counts of this clone. The rearrangement uses TRBV4-1 and TRBJ2-7, with no clear D. CDR1 and CDR2 from the germline V gene are MGHRA and YSYEKL. The V and J ends lost 4 bases and 6 bases respectively, with 10 bases between them. The CDR3 has 12 residues. The DNA for the CDR3 is TGCGCCAGCAGCCTCGGTTACGGCGAGCAGTACTTC. Its protein product is CASSLGYGEQYF.

The V gene is TRBV5-5, the J gene TRBJ2-3; D remains unclear. V dropped 1 base and J dropped 2 bases, with 8 bases sitting between them. CDR3 length: 14 amino acids. The germline V gene encodes CDR1 SGHKS and CDR2 YYEKEE (reference sequence). The CDR3 region is CASSLYQFTDTQYF. The CDR3, as DNA: TGTGCCAGCAGCTTGTATCAGTTCACAGATACGCAGTATTTT.

This clone was detected a few times. This chain uses TRBV9 with TRBJ1-1, with a possible D match to TRBD1 (6 bases). V was clipped by 3 bases and J by 0 bases, with 12 bases between them. This CDR3 is built from 15 residues. Germline values: CDR1 SGDLS, CDR2 YYNGEE. This CDR3 reads CASSGGAGVNTEAFF. The CDR3 DNA reads TGTGCCAGCAGCGGGGGTGCAGGGGTGAACACTGAAGCTTTCTTT.

J is TRBJ2-1 and V is TRBV6-5, with 11 bases fitting TRBD2. Trimming cost V 7 bases and J 7 bases; bases outside gene matches: 9. The CDR3 is 15 amino acids. Germline CDR1 and CDR2: MNHEY and SVGAGI. The CDR3 DNA follows: TGTGCCAGCAAACCGGGACTAGCGGTCGGGAATGAGCAGTTCTTC. Amino acids: CASKPGLAVGNEQFF.